A single sample is the source of the 24 T cell receptor beta chains below, sequenced in a study of T cells in Graves' hyperthyroidism and ophthalmopathy. Amplification targeted TCR beta CDR3 regions from RNA transcripts. With the HTBI primer set, the TCR CDR3 went through a first round of RT-PCR. Via MiXCR, TCRdb re-called the multiplex PCR reads, giving one row per CDR3 protein. The sample consists of approximately 370,000 distinct CDR3 sequences, roughly a sixth of them appearing once. The sample was blood. The receptors were sampled from a woman younger than 45 with Graves' hyperthyroidism that later progressed to Graves' ophthalmopathy.

In its sample, this clonotype was seen many times. The rearrangement joins TRBV15 to TRBJ2-7; 10 positions match TRBD1. CDR1 is LNHNV, CDR2 YYDKDF, per germline (reference sequence). Unmatched junction bases numbered 18, after V lost 1 base and J lost 3 bases. The CDR3 covers 20 residues. CDR3: CATSRGYAIQTGGKVYEQYF. Here the CDR3 DNA reads TGTGCCACCAGCAGAGGTTACGCCATCCAGACAGGGGGCAAGGTCTACGAGCAGTACTTC.

This clonotype was found a few times. This rearrangement joins TRBV27 to TRBJ2-1; 9 positions match TRBD1. Germline CDR1 is MNHEY and CDR2 is SMNVEV (reference sequence). The junction had 6 bases not matched to a gene; V was cut back by 2 bases and J by 4 bases. This CDR3 contains 16 residues. The CDR3: CASSLLNRGPYNEQFF. The CDR3 DNA follows: TGTGCCAGCAGTTTACTGAACAGGGGGCCTTACAATGAGCAGTTCTTC.

This clonotype was recorded many times. The chain combines TRBV11-2 with TRBJ2-7; D perhaps matches TRBD1 (6 bases). V gave up 5 bases and J gave up 0 bases, with 11 bases separating them. Germline CDR1 is SGHAT and CDR2 is FQNNGV. CDR3 size: 14 residues. The CDR3 is CASSPGHSSYEQYF. The CDR3 bases are TGTGCCAGCAGCCCGGGACACAGCTCCTACGAGCAGTACTTC.

This clonotype showed up many times. V usage is TRBV24-1 and J usage is TRBJ2-3, with 11 nucleotides matching TRBD2. Per germline, CDR1 KGHDR and CDR2 SFDVKD. CDR3 length equals 18 residues. J gave up 2 bases and V 3 bases, and 9 bases lay outside the gene matches. The CDR3 DNA reads TGTGCCACCAGTGATACCCTAGCGGGGGGATCCTTCACAGATACGCAGTATTTT. The encoded protein is CATSDTLAGGSFTDTQYF.

Concerning this clonotype: Just one base apart from a much larger clone, this may be a read error. This chain links TRBV14 with TRBJ1-1; D unclear. The CDR3 consists of 14 residues. The germline gives CDR1 SGHDN, CDR2 FVKESK. V lost 4 bases and J 1 base, leaving 10 bases between the germline ends. CDR3 coding DNA: TGTGCCAGCAGCCCTTACGCGTCGAACACTGAAGCTTTCTTT. Its protein is CASSPYASNTEAFF.

The chain couples TRBV28 to TRBJ2-3; 9 bases match TRBD1. The V and J ends lost 7 bases and 0 bases, in that order; junction bases with no gene match: 5. The CDR3 runs 15 residues. Germline CDR1 is MDHEN and CDR2 is SYDVKM. Written as DNA, the CDR3 is TGTGCCAGCAACCTACAGGGGGCCAGCACAGATACGCAGTATTTT. Translated, it gives CASNLQGASTDTQYF.

This chain connects TRBV19 to TRBJ2-3, with D possibly being TRBD2 (5 bases). Trimming took 7 bases from V and 10 from J, leaving 18 bases between them. Germline CDR1 is LNHDA and CDR2 is SQIVND (reference sequence). The CDR3 spans 13 residues. The CDR3 nucleotides are TGTGCCAGTACCCTAGCAGTCGGCCTTCCGCAGTATTTT. Protein sequence: CASTLAVGLPQYF. The variable domain in full, completed from reference TRBV19 and TRBJ2-3, reads DGGITQSPKYLFRKEGQNVTLSCEQNLNHDAMYWYRQDPGQGLRLIYYSQIVNDFQKGDIAEGYSVSREKKESFPLTVTSAQKNPTAFYLCASTLAVGLPQYFGPGTRLTVL.

This clonotype was seen ten or more times. J is TRBJ2-7 and V is TRBV5-6; 10 nucleotides agree with TRBD2. V shed 0 bases and J 5 bases; nucleotides not matched to a gene: 11. Germline assignment: CDR1 SGHDT and CDR2 YYEEEE. There are 17 residues in the CDR3. CDR3 in amino acids: CASSLGSGRAGLDEQYF. The CDR3 DNA reads TGTGCCAGCAGCTTGGGGAGCGGGAGGGCCGGTCTGGACGAGCAGTACTTC.

At least ten counts were recorded for this clonotype. The gene calls are TRBV12-3 or TRBV12-4 and TRBJ1-1; D is unclear. This CDR3 has 13 amino acids. V was trimmed by 5 bases and J by 4 bases, leaving 11 bases between them. The CDR3 coding sequence is TGTGCCAGCAGTACAACTTGGGGCACTGAAGCTTTCTTT. This encodes CASSTTWGTEAFF.

The chain carries TRBV3-1 and TRBJ2-7; D not certain. V lost 0 bases and J lost 4, with 7 bases in between. Germline V gene sequence: CDR1 LGHDT, CDR2 YNNKEL (reference sequence). This CDR3 is 13 amino acids long. The CDR3 sequence is CASSQENGYEQYF. The CDR3 DNA follows: TGTGCCAGCAGCCAAGAAAACGGATACGAGCAGTACTTC.

The rearrangement joins TRBV11-2 to TRBJ2-2; the D gene is possibly TRBD1 (5 bases). CDR1 SGHAT and CDR2 FQNNGV come from the germline V gene. V lost 4 bases and J lost 0, with 21 bases in between. This CDR3 region has 19 residues. The CDR3: CASSSFWGRSEANTGELFF. The CDR3 DNA follows: TGTGCCAGCAGCTCCTTTTGGGGCAGATCAGAAGCGAACACCGGGGAGCTGTTTTTT.

Many counts were recorded for this clonotype. The rearrangement links TRBV5-1 to TRBJ2-2, with TRBD1 matching over 12 bases. The ends lost 4 bases at V and 1 base at J; junction bases unmatched: 11. The CDR3 extends over 19 amino acids. The germline V gene encodes CDR1 SGHRS and CDR2 YFSETQ. The chain's CDR3 is CASSPRPGQGALNTGELFF. As DNA, the CDR3 is TGCGCCAGCAGCCCGCGCCCGGGACAGGGGGCCCTGAACACCGGGGAGCTGTTTTTT.

This clonotype has at least ten counts. The genes are TRBV12-3 or TRBV12-4 and TRBJ1-1; TRBD1 matches 8 bases. The CDR3 is made up of 13 amino acids. After removal of 6 bases from V and 4 bases from J, the junction contained 4 bases not matched to a gene. The CDR3: CASSRDRITEAFF. The CDR3 DNA reads TGTGCCAGCAGCCGGGACAGGATCACTGAAGCTTTCTTT.

This clonotype turned up a few times. V is TRBV20-1 and J is TRBJ2-1; the D gene is possibly TRBD2 (5 bases). CDR1 is DFQATT, CDR2 SNEGSKA, per germline (reference sequence). V shed 1 base and J shed 15 bases, with 13 bases lying between them. The CDR3 consists of 11 residues. The CDR3 region has the DNA TGCAGTGCTAGAGTCGACTACGATCCGTTCTTC. This gives the protein CSARVDYDPFF.

The chain uses TRBV19 and TRBJ1-2; D is unresolved. The CDR3 consists of 13 residues. Germline V gene sequence: CDR1 LNHDA, CDR2 SQIVND (reference sequence). The V end lost 4 bases, the J end lost 7 bases, and 13 bases lay between the germline ends. The CDR3 region is CASSTLPPGGYTF. CDR3 bases: TGTGCCAGTAGTACGCTACCCCCGGGTGGCTACACCTTC.

This clonotype was seen ten or more times. The V gene is TRBV6-5, the J gene TRBJ1-4; D unresolved. The CDR3 totals 11 residues. Per germline, CDR1 MNHEY and CDR2 SVGAGI. V was trimmed by 2 bases and J by 8 bases, leaving 3 bases between them. CDR3 residues: CASSYQEKLFF. In nucleotides, the CDR3 is TGTGCCAGCAGTTACCAAGAAAAACTGTTTTTT.

The chain recombines TRBV12-3 or TRBV12-4 with TRBJ1-5; D is unclear. V was cut by 5 bases and J by 11 bases, with 13 bases left in between. CDR3 size: 12 residues. The CDR3 nucleotides read TGTGCCAGCAGTGCCCCGGGGATCTCCCAGCATTTT. Translated: CASSAPGISQHF.

This clonotype has a handful of counts. This chain uses TRBV5-6 with TRBJ1-1; D is perhaps TRBD1 (5 bases). The length of the CDR3 is 15 residues. The V gene lost 0 bases and the J gene lost 8 bases, with 17 bases spanning the gap. The V gene's germline CDR1 is SGHDT and CDR2 YYEEEE. Here the CDR3 reads CASSLDLGGDGEAFF. In nucleotides, the CDR3 is TGTGCCAGCAGCTTGGATCTGGGGGGGGACGGAGAAGCTTTCTTT.

This rearrangement joins TRBV28 to TRBJ1-5; D remains unclear. CDR1 is MDHEN and CDR2 is SYDVKM in the germline V gene. CDR3 length: 16 amino acids. V was pared by 2 bases and J by 2 bases, with 13 bases between. The CDR3 DNA reads TGTGCCAGCAGTTTACTCAAAACGAGTGGCAATCAGCCCCAGCATTTT. Translated, it gives CASSLLKTSGNQPQHF.

About this clonotype: A much more abundant neighbour one base away suggests this may be a read error. This chain links TRBV19 with TRBJ1-2; D is unclear. V shed 5 bases and J shed 0 bases, with 10 bases lying between them. The CDR3 length is 14 residues. CDR1 and CDR2 from the germline V gene are LNHDA and SQIVND (reference sequence). CDR3 bases: TGTGCCAGTAGTGTTAACCGACCTAACTATGGCTACACCTTC. Translated, it gives CASSVNRPNYGYTF.

In this sample, this clonotype turned up many times. The chain joins TRBV29-1 to TRBJ2-5; D not certain. Germline V lookup: CDR1 SQVTM, CDR2 ANQGSEA. V was shortened by 6 bases and J by 3 bases, with 14 bases between the two germline ends. The CDR3 is 13 residues long. CDR3 residues: CSVPHYAKETQYF. For the CDR3, the DNA is TGCAGCGTACCACATTATGCAAAAGAGACCCAGTACTTC.

This clonotype was picked up many times. The chain employs TRBV27 and TRBJ2-5; 8 nucleotides match TRBD1. Germline assignment: CDR1 MNHEY and CDR2 SMNVEV (reference sequence). This CDR3 region has 19 residues. V lost 3 bases, J lost 3 bases, and 18 bases stayed unmatched. The CDR3 sequence is CASSFSRAGGLRIEETQYF. CDR3 nucleotides: TGTGCCAGCAGTTTTTCTAGGGCAGGGGGCTTGAGAATCGAAGAGACCCAGTACTTC.

Comment on this clonotype: This may come from a read error, since a much larger clone is one base off. This sequence joins TRBV12-3 or TRBV12-4 and TRBJ2-2, with 7 bases lining up with TRBD2. CDR3 length: 15 residues. The CDR3 nucleotides are TGTACCAGCGGTTTGGCGGGGGATCTGACCGGGGAGCTGTTTTTT. Translating gives CTSGLAGDLTGELFF.

In its sample, this clonotype was seen many times. V gene TRBV11-2 combines with J gene TRBJ1-6; 9 bases match TRBD1. CDR3 length equals 16 residues. Germline V gene lookup returns CDR1 SGHAT and CDR2 FQNNGV. Losses at the gene ends were 5 bases for V and 7 bases for J; bases not matched to a gene: 9. The CDR3 sequence is CASSTQDRGPNSPLHF. The CDR3 region has the DNA TGTGCCAGCAGCACCCAGGACAGGGGTCCCAATTCACCCCTCCACTTT.